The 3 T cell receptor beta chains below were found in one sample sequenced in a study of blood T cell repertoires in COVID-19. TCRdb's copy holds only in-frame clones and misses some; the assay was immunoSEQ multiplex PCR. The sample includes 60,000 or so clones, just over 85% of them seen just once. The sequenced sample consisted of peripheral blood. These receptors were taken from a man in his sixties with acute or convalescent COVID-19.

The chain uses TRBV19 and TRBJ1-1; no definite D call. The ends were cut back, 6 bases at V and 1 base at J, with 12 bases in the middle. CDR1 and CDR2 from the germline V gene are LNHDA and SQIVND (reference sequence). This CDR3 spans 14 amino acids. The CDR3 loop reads CASRIRDSNTEAFF. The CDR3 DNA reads TGTGCCAGTAGGATCAGAGACTCGAACACTGAAGCTTTCTTT.

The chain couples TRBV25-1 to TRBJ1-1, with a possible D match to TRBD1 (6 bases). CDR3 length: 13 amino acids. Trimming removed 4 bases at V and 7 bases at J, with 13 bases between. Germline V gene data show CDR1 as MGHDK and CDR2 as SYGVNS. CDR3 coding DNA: TGTGCCAGCAGTGGAACCAGGGGTGATGAAGCTTTCTTT. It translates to CASSGTRGDEAFF.

The DNA for the CDR3 is TGTGCCAGCAGTAACCGGGACAGGGGGCGCTGGGACTATGGCTACACCTTC. Residues: CASSNRDRGRWDYGYTF. V is TRBV28 and J is TRBJ1-2; 12 bases line up with TRBD1. CDR1 and CDR2 from the germline V gene are MDHEN and SYDVKM. V dropped 5 bases and J dropped 3; count of bases not matched to a gene: 10. The CDR3 has 17 amino acids.